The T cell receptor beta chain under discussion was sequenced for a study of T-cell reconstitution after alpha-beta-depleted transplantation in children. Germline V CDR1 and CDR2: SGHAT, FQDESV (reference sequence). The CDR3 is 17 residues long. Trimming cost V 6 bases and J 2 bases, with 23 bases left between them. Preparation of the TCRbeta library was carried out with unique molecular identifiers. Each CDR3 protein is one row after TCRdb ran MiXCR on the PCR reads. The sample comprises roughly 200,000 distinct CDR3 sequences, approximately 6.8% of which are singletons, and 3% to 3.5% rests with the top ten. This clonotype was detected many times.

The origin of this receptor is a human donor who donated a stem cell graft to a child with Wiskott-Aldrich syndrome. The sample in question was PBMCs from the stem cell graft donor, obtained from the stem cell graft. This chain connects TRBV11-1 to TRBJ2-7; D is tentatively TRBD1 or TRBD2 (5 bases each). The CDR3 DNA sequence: TGTGCCAGCAGTGCCCTCGGTGGGGAGACAGCCGCCTACGAGCAGTACTTC. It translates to CASSALGGETAAYEQYF.